This is a list of T cell receptor beta chains from one sample in a study of blood T cell repertoires in COVID-19. The method was immunoSEQ multiplex PCR; TCRdb's version includes in-frame clones alone and lacks a portion of them. The sample gives roughly 500,000 clones, roughly 89% of which show up once; about 1% is in the top ten. Sequences were obtained from peripheral blood. The origin of the receptors is a man aged 18 to 30 with COVID-19, enrolled during active disease. Both conserved end residues are part of each CDR3.

TRBJ2-1 12 TRBV11-2 CASSRGPIEQFF
TRBJ2-2 14 TRBV7-8 CASSLGQGAGELFF
TRBJ2-1 17 TRBV11-2 CASSLDRSGRPYNEQFF
TRBJ2-2 16 TRBV7-9 CASSPRLGGNTGELFF
TRBJ1-2 12 TRBV5-1 CASSQDSFGYTF
TRBJ2-2 15 TRBV4-1 CASSGNSGGPGELFF
TRBJ1-5 12 TRBV19 CASSKGHLPQHF
TRBJ2-2 13 TRBV6-5 CASSYSSGEELFF
TRBJ1-1 14 TRBV14 CASSHIQGYPEAFF
TRBJ2-6 17 TRBV3-1/TRBV3-2 CASSQGVSGSGANVLTF
TRBJ2-7 15 TRBV7-7 CASSLTSETLGEQYF
TRBJ2-3 15 TRBV10-3 CAISETSGVTDTQYF
TRBJ2-3 18 TRBV5-1 CASSLGYYSGSSTDTQYF
TRBJ2-1 16 TRBV5-4 CASSWDGGQGYNEQFF
TRBJ1-5 13 TRBV2 CASMGQAGQPQHF
TRBJ1-3 16 TRBV6-1 CASSVGQLGSGNTIYF
TRBJ2-7 14 TRBV18 CASSPGTGAYEQYF
TRBJ2-3 15 TRBV7-9 CASSARLAGSGTQYF
TRBJ2-1 16 TRBV19 CASSIPGQGRYNEQFF
TRBJ2-3 16 TRBV5-4 CASSLLAGGKADTQYF
TRBJ2-5 15 TRBV5-6 CATFRGSGGVETQYF
TRBJ2-7 13 TRBV18 CASSPPSSYEQYF
TRBJ2-2 13 TRBV12-3/TRBV12-4 CASSSSNTGELFF
TRBJ2-3 23 TRBV6-9 CASRPPDRWGSRGVTPSTDTQYF
TRBJ1-5 16 TRBV18 CASSPGSIYSNQPQHF
TRBJ1-6 17 TRBV6-1 CASSAPIQGSYNSPLHF
TRBJ2-7 14 TRBV5-4 CASSSGTGVNEQYF
TRBJ2-6 17 TRBV5-6 CASSSPGHQSGANVLTF
TRBJ2-1 18 TRBV7-9 CASSLASIAGGPADEQFF
TRBJ2-3 15 TRBV2 CASRKAGSSTDTQYF
TRBJ2-1 13 TRBV7-8 CASSFGAGVEQFF
TRBJ2-7 12 TRBV6-1 CASTEQGYEQYF
TRBJ2-6 16 TRBV7-3 CASSLIRGSGANVLTF
TRBJ2-3 16 TRBV7-8 CASSPYLGGGTDTQYF
TRBJ2-3 16 TRBV5-8 CASSLGTSPTPDTQYF